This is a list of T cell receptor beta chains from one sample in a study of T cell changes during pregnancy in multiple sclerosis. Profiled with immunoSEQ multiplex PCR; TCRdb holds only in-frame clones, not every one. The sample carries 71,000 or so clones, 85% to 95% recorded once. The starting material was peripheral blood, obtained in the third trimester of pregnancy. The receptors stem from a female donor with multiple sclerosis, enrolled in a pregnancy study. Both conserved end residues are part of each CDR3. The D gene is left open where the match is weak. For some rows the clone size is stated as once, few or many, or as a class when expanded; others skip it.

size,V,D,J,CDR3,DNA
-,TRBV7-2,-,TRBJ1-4,CASSAIRGGKLFF,TGTGCCAGCAGCGCCATAAGGGGAGGAAAACTGTTTTTT
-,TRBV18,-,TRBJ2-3,CASSLAKSTDTQYF,TGTGCCAGCTCACTGGCAAAGAGCACAGATACGCAGTATTTT
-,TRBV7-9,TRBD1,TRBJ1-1,CASSLGTGGREAFF,TGTGCCAGCAGCTTAGGGACAGGGGGCCGAGAAGCTTTCTTT
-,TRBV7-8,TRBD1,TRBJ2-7,CASSFLPGQSYEQYF,TGTGCCAGCAGCTTCCTCCCGGGACAGTCCTACGAGCAGTACTTC
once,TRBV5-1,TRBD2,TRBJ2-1,CASSFTSGGNEQFF,TGCGCCAGCAGCTTTACTAGCGGTGGTAATGAGCAGTTCTTC
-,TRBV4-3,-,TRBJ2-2,CASSQDTSGNTGELFF,TGCGCCAGCAGCCAAGATACGAGCGGTAACACCGGGGAGCTGTTTTTT
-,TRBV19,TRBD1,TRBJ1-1,CASSNPDRGDRNTEAFF,TGTGCCAGTAGTAACCCCGACAGGGGCGATAGAAACACTGAAGCTTTCTTT
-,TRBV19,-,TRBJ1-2,CASRGGSYGYTF,TGTGCCAGTAGGGGGGGTTCATATGGCTACACCTTC
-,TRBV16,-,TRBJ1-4,CASSQSLPVGQKIATNEKLFF,TGTGCCAGCAGCCAATCGCTCCCTGTCGGACAGAAAATAGCAACTAATGAAAAACTGTTTTTT
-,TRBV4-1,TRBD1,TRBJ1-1,CASSLPSGQGARGTEAFF,TGCGCCAGCAGCCTCCCGTCGGGACAGGGGGCGAGAGGCACTGAAGCTTTCTTT
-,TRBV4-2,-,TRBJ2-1,CASSPLSGYNEQFF,TGTGCCAGCAGCCCACTTAGCGGATACAATGAGCAGTTCTTC
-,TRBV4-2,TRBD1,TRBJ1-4,CASSQARTGVSEKLFF,TGTGCCAGCAGCCAAGCGAGGACAGGGGTATCTGAAAAACTGTTTTTT
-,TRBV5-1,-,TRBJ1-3,CASSLDRPPGNTIYF,TGCGCCAGCAGCTTGGACAGGCCCCCTGGAAACACCATATATTTT
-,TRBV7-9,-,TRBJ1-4,CASSLPDRLEKLFF,TGTGCCAGCAGCTTACCTGACAGGCTAGAAAAACTGTTTTTT
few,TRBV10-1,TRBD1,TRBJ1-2,CASSEFRDSGYTF,TGCGCCAGCAGTGAGTTCCGGGACAGTGGCTACACCTTC
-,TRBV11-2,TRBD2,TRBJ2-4,CASSPSGGSQNIQYF,TGTGCCAGCAGCCCTAGCGGGGGGTCCCAAAACATTCAGTACTTC
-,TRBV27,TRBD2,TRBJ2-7,CASSSPGTSGGYEQYF,TGTGCCAGCAGTTCCCCCGGGACTAGCGGAGGCTACGAGCAGTACTTC
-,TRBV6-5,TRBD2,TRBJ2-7,CASTPRASGTQQYF,TGTGCCAGCACCCCACGGGCTAGCGGGACCCAGCAGTACTTC
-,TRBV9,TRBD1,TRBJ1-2,CASSYGTENNYGYTF,TGTGCCAGCAGCTACGGGACAGAAAATAACTATGGCTACACCTTC
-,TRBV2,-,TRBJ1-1,CASSEGEQDRAFF,TGTGCCAGCAGTGAAGGGGAACAGGATCGAGCTTTCTTT
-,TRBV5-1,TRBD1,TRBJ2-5,CASSPSRGRQETQYF,TGCGCCAGCAGCCCTTCCAGGGGGCGGCAAGAGACCCAGTACTTC
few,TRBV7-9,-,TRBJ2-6,CASSLMASGANVLTF,TGTGCCAGCAGCTTAATGGCTTCTGGGGCCAACGTCCTGACTTTC
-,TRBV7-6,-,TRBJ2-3,CASSLLAFTDTQYF,TGTGCCAGCAGCTTGTTAGCCTTCACAGATACGCAGTATTTT
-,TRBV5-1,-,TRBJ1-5,CASSPGGDSNQPQHF,TGCGCCAGCAGTCCCGGGGGTGATAGCAATCAGCCCCAGCATTTT
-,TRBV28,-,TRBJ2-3,CASSFQSGRDTDTQYF,TGTGCCAGCAGTTTCCAGTCCGGACGGGACACAGATACGCAGTATTTT
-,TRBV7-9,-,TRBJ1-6,CASSLLQGYSPLHF,TGTGCCAGCAGCCTTCTACAGGGTTATTCACCCCTCCACTTT